Detailed here is one T cell receptor beta chain. This clonotype was counted at least ten times. This receptor's antigen is unknown. Nothing much larger sits one base from this clone, and base qualities are not available. After removal of 11 bases from V and 2 bases from J, the junction retains 7 bases not matched to a gene. Reading the germline V gene gives CDR1 SNHLY and CDR2 FYNNEI. The CDR3 has 13 amino acids, counting the end cysteine and phenylalanine. Only CDR3 DNA is held: 39 bases, read in frame from base 1. The library relied on 5' RACE. The reads were generated on a NextSeq 500. To allow correction of PCR and sequencing errors, the TCR library protocol tagged every TCR cDNA molecule with a unique molecular identifier. As for the original processing: TCR identification, UMI-based error correction and CDR3 extraction were all carried out with Decombinator tools. TCRs above a frequency of 2 per 1,000, corresponding to the top 1% of the tumor frequency distribution, were defined as expanded. Each repertoire was subsampled 100 times to 5,000 TCRs, after which Renyi diversity was computed with the R vegan package. CDR3 similarity networks were built from amino acid triplet string-kernel similarity, connecting CDR3s with pairwise similarity above 0.82. TCRdb's own reprocessing of the public reads used fastp at Q25 and MiXCR and kept productive beta chains. Every entry covers one CDR3 protein and lists the most common genes and DNA from its rows. The V and J calls shown here were made by TCRdb, not taken from the authors' results. The table for this sample lists some 54,000 distinct CDR3 sequences; roughly 7% of them were counted only once. The ten largest account for around 33% of the sample.

The data derive from a study of spatial heterogeneity in lung cancer (dated by TCRdb to 2018 to 2020). Background on the whole study: The donors were more than 60 patients from the lung TRACERx cohort who had early-stage, untreated non-small cell lung cancer. Follow-up PBMC samples were sequenced whenever available, and the median time to follow-up was roughly two years after resection. Beta-chain transcripts were consistently detected in greater numbers than alpha-chain transcripts, which likely reflected higher beta-chain transcript abundance. In the raw uncorrected reads, each unique combination of TCR and UMI appeared more than ten times on average. In non-small cell lung cancer, the study made a quantitative comparison of TCR alpha and beta repertoires among multiple tumor regions, matched nontumor lung and blood. The study linked features of the TCR repertoire to counts of nonsynonymous mutations, which were determined by whole-exome sequencing of tumor tissue. Both alpha and beta chains were TCR-sequenced in samples taken at surgery, namely 220 tumor regions, fewer than 80 matched nontumor lung samples and roughly 56 PBMC samples.

Results the study describes overall, beyond this receptor: Confirming at a functional level the hypothesis that regional TCRs recognize regional mutations was considered to require additional single-cell paired TCR alpha and beta sequencing. Only approximately 14 patients were included in the comparisons of baseline and follow-up blood repertoires. Ubiquitous expanded tumor TCRs were found in blood more often at tumor resection than at routine follow-up.

Read against the paper, the sample's time point label means: blood at routine non-recurrence follow-up after resection. TCR sequencing used whole RNA extracted from tumor and nontumor lung tissue, or from cryopreserved PBMC samples, without cell sorting. Only patients with enough RNA available from two or more tumor regions were chosen for TCR sequencing. The sequence was obtained from a female donor with early-stage non-small cell lung cancer. The receptor chain draws on TRBV2 and TRBJ2-5; the central 8 bases match TRBD2. Material: PBMCs, obtained at follow-up. The DNA sequence is given as TGTGCCTCCGACGGGGGGGGTCAAGAGACCCAGTACTTC. This sequence encodes CASDGGGQETQYF.